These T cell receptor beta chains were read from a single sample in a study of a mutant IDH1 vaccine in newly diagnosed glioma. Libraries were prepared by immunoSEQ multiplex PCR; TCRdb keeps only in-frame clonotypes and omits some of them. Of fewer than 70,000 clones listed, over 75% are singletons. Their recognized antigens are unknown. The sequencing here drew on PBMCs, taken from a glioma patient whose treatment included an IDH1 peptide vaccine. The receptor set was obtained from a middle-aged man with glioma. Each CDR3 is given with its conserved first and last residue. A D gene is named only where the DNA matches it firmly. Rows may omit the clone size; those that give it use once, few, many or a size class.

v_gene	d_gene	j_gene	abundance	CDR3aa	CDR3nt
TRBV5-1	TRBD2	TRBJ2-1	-	CASSSILAGTYNEQFF	TGCGCCAGCAGCTCCATCCTAGCGGGGACCTACAATGAGCAGTTCTTC
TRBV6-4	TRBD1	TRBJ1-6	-	CASSEAGGISPLHF	TGTGCCAGCAGTGAGGCAGGGGGGATCTCACCCCTCCACTTT
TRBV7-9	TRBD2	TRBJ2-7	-	CASSSRTSGRSHSYEQYF	TGTGCCAGCAGCTCCCGGACTAGCGGGAGATCTCATAGCTACGAGCAGTACTTC
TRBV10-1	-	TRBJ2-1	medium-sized	CASSGSVLGADEQFF	TGCGCCAGCAGTGGTTCAGTGTTGGGGGCTGATGAGCAGTTCTTC
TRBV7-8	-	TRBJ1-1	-	CASSPETEAFF	TGTGCCAGCAGCCCGGAGACTGAAGCTTTCTTT
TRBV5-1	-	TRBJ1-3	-	CASSSTRLGCGGNTIYF	TGCGCCAGCAGCTCAACGCGTTTGGGGTGCGGTGGAAACACCATATATTTT
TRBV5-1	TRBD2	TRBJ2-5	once	CASSPLLAGGFETQYF	TGCGCCAGCAGCCCCCTACTAGCGGGGGGTTTCGAGACCCAGTACTTC
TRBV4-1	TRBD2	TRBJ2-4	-	CASSQASGGVENIQYF	TGCGCCAGCAGCCAAGCTTCGGGAGGGGTTGAAAACATTCAGTACTTC
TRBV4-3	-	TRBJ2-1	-	CASSQDQGSVEQFF	TGCGCCAGCAGCCAAGATCAAGGCTCGGTTGAGCAGTTCTTC
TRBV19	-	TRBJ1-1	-	CASSILGGSTEAFF	TGTGCCAGTAGTATATTGGGGGGGAGCACTGAAGCTTTCTTT
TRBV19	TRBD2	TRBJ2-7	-	CASSSRLAGEKDDEQYF	TGTGCCAGTAGTTCTAGACTAGCGGGAGAGAAAGACGACGAGCAGTACTTC
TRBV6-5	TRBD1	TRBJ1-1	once	CASSSTGSRTEAFF	TGTGCCAGCAGTTCGACAGGGAGTAGGACTGAAGCTTTCTTT
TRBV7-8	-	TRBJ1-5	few	CASSLDSGAWQPQHF	TGTGCCAGCAGCTTAGATTCGGGGGCCTGGCAGCCCCAGCATTTT